A single sample gave rise to the 22 T cell receptor beta chains below, sequenced in a study of identical twins. TCRdb fed the 5' RACE reads into MiXCR, producing one record per CDR3 protein. The sample shows roughly 630,000 distinct CDR3 sequences, roughly 7.2% of them seen only once. The sample was also linked to a second study, of yellow fever vaccine responses in identical twins.

The sample comprised PBMCs. The receptors originated from a woman aged 18 to 35 in good health.

V is TRBV6-1 and J is TRBJ2-5; TRBD2 aligns across 7 bases. V lost 3 bases to trimming and J lost 7 bases; unmatched junction nucleotides: 11. The CDR3 length is 15 residues. The germline gives CDR1 MNHNS, CDR2 SASEGT. The DNA of the CDR3 is TGTGCCAGCAGTGACGAACTAGCGCCACTTCGGACCCAGTACTTC. It is translated as CASSDELAPLRTQYF.

The V and J genes are TRBV6-5 and TRBJ2-5; D remains ambiguous. Trimming removed 0 bases from V and 5 bases from J, with 10 bases in between. From germline, CDR1 is MNHEY and CDR2 SVGAGI. The CDR3 loop spans 14 amino acids. This CDR3 is CASSYSLGRETQYF. DNA of the CDR3: TGTGCCAGCAGTTACTCACTTGGGCGGGAGACCCAGTACTTC.

The rearrangement links TRBV10-3 to TRBJ2-1; TRBD1 matches 9 bases. The V segment lost 2 bases and the J segment 2 bases; nucleotides outside the gene matches: 4. The CDR3 is 16 amino acids. From germline, CDR1 is ENHRY and CDR2 SYGVKD. For the CDR3, the DNA is TGTGCCATCAGTGAGACCGGGACAGGGCCCTACAATGAGCAGTTCTTC. This gives the protein CAISETGTGPYNEQFF.

This clonotype has at least ten counts. The chain employs TRBV12-3 or TRBV12-4 and TRBJ2-4; the D gene is possibly TRBD2 (6 bases). The CDR3 loop spans 17 amino acids. The V and J ends lost 3 bases and 1 base respectively, with 16 bases between them. The CDR3 sequence: CASSFSGLGPAKNIQYF. The CDR3 DNA follows: TGTGCCAGCAGTTTCTCGGGACTGGGTCCGGCCAAAAACATTCAGTACTTC.

Ten or more counts support this clonotype. The gene calls are TRBV12-3 or TRBV12-4 and TRBJ2-1; D is undetermined. Trimming removed 5 bases at V and 1 base at J, with 12 bases between. The CDR3 is made up of 15 amino acids. The CDR3 reads CASSPHGGSYNEQFF. CDR3 nucleotides: TGTGCCAGCAGTCCCCATGGCGGTTCCTACAATGAGCAGTTCTTC.

Ten or more counts support this clonotype. The chain combines TRBV5-1 with TRBJ2-5; 9 bases map to TRBD2. V shed 0 bases, J shed 5 bases, and the junction held 8 bases outside the gene matches. The CDR3 extends over 16 amino acids. Germline V CDR1 and CDR2: SGHRS, YFSETQ. CDR3 in amino acids: CASSLAGSGSFETQYF. CDR3 in DNA: TGCGCCAGCAGCTTGGCAGGTAGCGGGAGTTTTGAGACCCAGTACTTC.

The chain links TRBV19 to TRBJ2-1; D may be TRBD2 (6 bases). This CDR3 is 15 amino acids long. The V and J ends lost 7 bases and 7 bases respectively, with 20 bases between them. CDR1 is LNHDA, CDR2 SQIVND, per germline (reference sequence). In DNA, the CDR3 is TGTGCCAGTACTCTACGGGCGCTGGAGGGGAATGAGCAGTTCTTC. Residues: CASTLRALEGNEQFF. The full variable domain, in which reference TRBV19 and TRBJ2-1 provide the parts outside the CDR3, is DGGITQSPKYLFRKEGQNVTLSCEQNLNHDAMYWYRQDPGQGLRLIYYSQIVNDFQKGDIAEGYSVSREKKESFPLTVTSAQKNPTAFYLCASTLRALEGNEQFFGPGTRLTVL.

This clonotype was seen many times. The gene calls are TRBV12-3 or TRBV12-4 and TRBJ2-1; D not resolved. V was cut by 6 bases and J by 6 bases, with 9 bases left in between. This CDR3 is 12 amino acids long. Written as DNA, the CDR3 is TGTGCCAGCAGACCTAGTATCAATGAGCAGTTCTTC. It translates to CASRPSINEQFF.

The sample holds many counts of this clonotype. This rearrangement joins TRBV9 to TRBJ2-2; possibly TRBD1 or TRBD2 for D (6 bases each). Trimming cost V 1 base and J 0 bases, with 10 bases left between them. The germline gives CDR1 SGDLS, CDR2 YYNGEE. There are 16 residues in the CDR3. The CDR3 region is CASSVRGQANTGELFF. In DNA form, the CDR3 reads TGTGCCAGCAGCGTACGGGGGCAGGCGAACACCGGGGAGCTGTTTTTT.

V gene TRBV5-5 combines with J gene TRBJ2-1; TRBD1 might be the D (6 bases). The germline CDR1 and CDR2 sequences are SGHKS and YYEKEE (reference sequence). The CDR3 spans 15 residues. The V end was cut by 0 bases, the J end by 8 bases, with 15 bases between. CDR3 DNA: TGTGCCAGCAGCTTGGACAGGGTCATCTCGTATGAGCAGTTCTTC. Translating it yields CASSLDRVISYEQFF. The full variable domain, in which reference TRBV5-5 and TRBJ2-1 provide the parts outside the CDR3, is DAGVTQSPTHLIKTRGQQVTLRCSPISGHKSVSWYQQVLGQGPQFIFQYYEKEERGRGNFPDRFSARQFPNYSSELNVNALLLGDSALYLCASSLDRVISYEQFFGPGTRLTVL.

Ten or more counts support this clonotype. The chain links TRBV29-1 to TRBJ2-3; tentatively, D is TRBD2 (6 bases). Germline V gene lookup returns CDR1 SQVTM and CDR2 ANQGSEA. Trimming removed 7 bases at V and 0 bases at J, with 17 bases between. The CDR3 loop spans 15 amino acids. The CDR3 is CSDRAGTVSTDTQYF. CDR3 in DNA: TGCAGCGACCGAGCCGGGACTGTGAGCACAGATACGCAGTATTTT.

This clonotype has ten or more counts. A read error may produce the germline difference seen at one junction end. J is TRBJ2-1 and V is TRBV12-3 or TRBV12-4; D is undetermined. The CDR3 is 12 amino acids. Here the CDR3 DNA reads TGTGCCAGCAGCCCCCGACTCAATCAGCAGTTCTTC. It translates to CASSPRLNQQFF.

This clonotype was recorded a few times. The J gene is TRBJ2-3, the V gene TRBV10-3; TRBD2 aligns across 9 bases. The CDR3 covers 15 residues. J gave up 3 bases and V 3 bases, and 4 bases lay outside the gene matches. The germline gives CDR1 ENHRY, CDR2 SYGVKD. In nucleotides, the CDR3 is TGTGCCATCAGTGATTCTAGCGGGAATACAGATACGCAGTATTTT. Translating gives CAISDSSGNTDTQYF.

This clonotype was detected only a few times. The chain is built from TRBV20-1 and TRBJ2-7; D might be TRBD1 (5 bases). The CDR3 sequence is 20 residues long. Germline lookup yields CDR1 DFQATT and CDR2 SNEGSKA (reference sequence). V lost 0 bases and J 4 bases, leaving 31 bases between the germline ends. The CDR3, as DNA: TGCAGTGCTAGAGATGTGAGTGAGGACACTCCAGCCCTTCTTTCTTACGAGCAGTACTTC. The encoded protein is CSARDVSEDTPALLSYEQYF.

The gene calls are TRBV27 and TRBJ2-1; D remains ambiguous. Germline V gene data show CDR1 as MNHEY and CDR2 as SMNVEV (reference sequence). Trimming cost V 4 bases and J 4 bases, with 14 bases left between them. The CDR3 covers 15 residues. CDR3 DNA sequence: TGTGCCAGCAGTTCCGCAGTTCAGCCTTACAATGAGCAGTTCTTC. This sequence encodes CASSSAVQPYNEQFF.

This sequence joins TRBV29-1 and TRBJ2-3, with 12 bases fitting TRBD2. V shed 7 bases, J shed 6 bases, and the junction held 5 bases outside the gene matches. Germline V CDR1 and CDR2: SQVTM, ANQGSEA. The CDR3 spans 13 residues. The chain's CDR3 is CSAEGTSGDTQYF. The CDR3 DNA follows: TGCAGCGCTGAGGGGACTAGCGGGGATACGCAGTATTTT.

This clonotype was seen only a few times. The gene calls are TRBV11-2 and TRBJ2-7; TRBD2 might be the D (5 bases). V was trimmed by 5 bases and J by 0 bases, leaving 14 bases between them. This CDR3 has 15 amino acids. Germline CDR1 is SGHAT and CDR2 is FQNNGV. Written as DNA, the CDR3 is TGTGCCAGCAGCCCCCCCCAACGGGACTCCTACGAGCAGTACTTC. Protein: CASSPPQRDSYEQYF.

This clonotype has a count of ten or more. The chain has TRBV5-1 and TRBJ1-6; D remains ambiguous. CDR1 is SGHRS and CDR2 is YFSETQ in the germline V gene. Trimming removed 4 bases at V and 6 bases at J, with 14 bases between. CDR3 length: 15 residues. This CDR3 is CASSEGRFINSPLHF. CDR3 in DNA: TGCGCCAGCAGCGAAGGACGCTTTATTAATTCACCCCTCCACTTT.

The chain couples TRBV13 to TRBJ2-7, with a possible D match to TRBD1 (7 bases). Germline V gives CDR1 PRHDT, CDR2 FYEKMQ (reference sequence). The CDR3 is 13 amino acids. Trimming shortened V by 4 bases and J by 6 bases, and 13 bases separated the two germline ends. In DNA, the CDR3 is TGTGCCAGCAGCTCGACAGGGAGGCGCGAGCAGTACTTC. It specifies CASSSTGRREQYF.

This chain uses TRBV20-1 with TRBJ2-3; TRBD2 aligns across 12 bases. This CDR3 comprises 16 residues. Per the germline V gene, CDR1 is DFQATT and CDR2 is SNEGSKA (reference sequence). Trimming removed 1 base from V and 1 base from J; junction bases left unmatched: 3. CDR3 sequence (DNA): TGCAGTGCTAGAGGGACTAGCGGGATAGGCACAGATACGCAGTATTTT. Its protein is CSARGTSGIGTDTQYF.

This clonotype was seen at least ten times. The chain uses TRBV10-2 and TRBJ2-7, with 8 nucleotides matching TRBD2. Trimming cost V 5 bases and J 4 bases; bases outside gene matches: 16. Germline lookup yields CDR1 WSHSY and CDR2 SAAADI. CDR3 size: 17 residues. CDR3 sequence (DNA): TGCGCCAGCAGTTGGTTGGCGGGAGGTCCTGCCATATACGAGCAGTACTTC. Its protein product is CASSWLAGGPAIYEQYF.

This clonotype was counted only a few times. This sequence joins TRBV20-1 and TRBJ2-1; 9 bases are shared with TRBD2. There are 16 residues in the CDR3. J was trimmed by 4 bases and V by 3 bases; bases with no gene match: 10. The V gene's germline CDR1 is DFQATT and CDR2 SNEGSKA (reference sequence). The CDR3 DNA is TGCAGTGCTAGTGTCGCTAGCGGGATAAATTACAATGAGCAGTTCTTC. It is translated as CSASVASGINYNEQFF.